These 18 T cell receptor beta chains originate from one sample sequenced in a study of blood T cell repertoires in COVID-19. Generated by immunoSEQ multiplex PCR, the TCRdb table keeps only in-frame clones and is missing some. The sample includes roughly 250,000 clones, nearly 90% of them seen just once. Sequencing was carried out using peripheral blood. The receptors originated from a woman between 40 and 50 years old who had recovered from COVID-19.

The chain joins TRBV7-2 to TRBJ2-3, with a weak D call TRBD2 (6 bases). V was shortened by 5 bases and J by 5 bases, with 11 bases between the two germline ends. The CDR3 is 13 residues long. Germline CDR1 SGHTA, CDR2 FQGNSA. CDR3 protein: CASSARTKDTQYF. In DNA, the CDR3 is TGTGCCAGCAGCGCCCGGACTAAAGATACGCAGTATTTT.

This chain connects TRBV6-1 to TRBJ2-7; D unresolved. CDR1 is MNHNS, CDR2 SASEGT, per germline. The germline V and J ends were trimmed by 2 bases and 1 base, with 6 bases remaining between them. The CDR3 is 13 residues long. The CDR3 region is CASSEQVSYEQYF. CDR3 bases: TGTGCCAGCAGTGAACAGGTTTCCTACGAGCAGTACTTC.

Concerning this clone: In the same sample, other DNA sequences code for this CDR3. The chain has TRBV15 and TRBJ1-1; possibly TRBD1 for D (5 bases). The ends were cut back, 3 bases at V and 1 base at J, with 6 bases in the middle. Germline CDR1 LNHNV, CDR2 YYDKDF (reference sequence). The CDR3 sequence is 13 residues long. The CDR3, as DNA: TGTGCCACCAGCAGTCAGGGGAACACTGAAGCTTTCTTT. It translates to CATSSQGNTEAFF.

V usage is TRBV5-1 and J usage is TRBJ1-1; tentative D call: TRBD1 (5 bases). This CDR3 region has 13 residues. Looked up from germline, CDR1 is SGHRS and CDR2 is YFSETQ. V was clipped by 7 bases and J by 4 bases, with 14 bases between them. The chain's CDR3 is CASASGGSTEAFF. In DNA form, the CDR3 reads TGCGCCAGCGCAAGTGGGGGGTCCACTGAAGCTTTCTTT.

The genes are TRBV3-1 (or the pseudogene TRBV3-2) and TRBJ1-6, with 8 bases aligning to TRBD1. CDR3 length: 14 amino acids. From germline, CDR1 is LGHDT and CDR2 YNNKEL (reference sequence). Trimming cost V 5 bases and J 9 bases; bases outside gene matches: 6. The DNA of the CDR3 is TGTGCCAGCAGCATAGGACAGGGTGGTTCACCCCTCCACTTT. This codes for CASSIGQGGSPLHF.

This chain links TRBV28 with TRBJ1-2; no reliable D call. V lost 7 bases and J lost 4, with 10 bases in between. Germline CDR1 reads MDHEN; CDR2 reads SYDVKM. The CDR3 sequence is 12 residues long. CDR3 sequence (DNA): TGTGCCAGCAATCGGGAATTCTATGGCTACACCTTC. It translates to CASNREFYGYTF.

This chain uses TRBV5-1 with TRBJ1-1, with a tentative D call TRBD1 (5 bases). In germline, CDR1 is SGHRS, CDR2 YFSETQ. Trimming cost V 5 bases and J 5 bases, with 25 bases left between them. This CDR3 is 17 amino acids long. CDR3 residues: CASRDGGDLGSGTEAFF. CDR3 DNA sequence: TGCGCCAGCAGAGACGGAGGGGATTTGGGCAGTGGAACTGAAGCTTTCTTT.

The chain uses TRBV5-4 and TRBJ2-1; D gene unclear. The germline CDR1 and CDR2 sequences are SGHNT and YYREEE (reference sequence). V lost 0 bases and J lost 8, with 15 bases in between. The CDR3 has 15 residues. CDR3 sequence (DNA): TGTGCCAGCAGCTTGGAAGGTAGCAAGATGTATGAGCAGTTCTTC. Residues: CASSLEGSKMYEQFF. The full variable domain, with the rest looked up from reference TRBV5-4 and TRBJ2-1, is ETGVTQSPTHLIKTRGQQVTLRCSSQSGHNTVSWYQQALGQGPQFIFQYYREEENGRGNFPPRFSGLQFPNYSSELNVNALELDDSALYLCASSLEGSKMYEQFFGPGTRLTVL.

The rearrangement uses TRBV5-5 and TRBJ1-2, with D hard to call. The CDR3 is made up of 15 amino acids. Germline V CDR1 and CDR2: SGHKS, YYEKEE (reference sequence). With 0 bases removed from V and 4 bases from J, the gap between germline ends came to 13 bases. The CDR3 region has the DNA TGTGCCAGCAGCTTGGGAGGCTACCAAGGCTATGGCTACACCTTC. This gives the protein CASSLGGYQGYGYTF.

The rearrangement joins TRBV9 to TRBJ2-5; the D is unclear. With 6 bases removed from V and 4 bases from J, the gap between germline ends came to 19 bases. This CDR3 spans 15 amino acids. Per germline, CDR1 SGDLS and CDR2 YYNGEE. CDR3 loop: CASTPRSRVGETQYF. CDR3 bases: TGTGCCAGCACCCCACGGAGTCGCGTGGGAGAGACCCAGTACTTC. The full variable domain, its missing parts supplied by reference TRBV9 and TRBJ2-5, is DSGVTQTPKHLITATGQRVTLRCSPRSGDLSVYWYQQSLDQGLQFLIQYYNGEERAKGNILERFSAQQFPDLHSELNLSSLELGDSALYFCASTPRSRVGETQYFGPGTRLLVL.

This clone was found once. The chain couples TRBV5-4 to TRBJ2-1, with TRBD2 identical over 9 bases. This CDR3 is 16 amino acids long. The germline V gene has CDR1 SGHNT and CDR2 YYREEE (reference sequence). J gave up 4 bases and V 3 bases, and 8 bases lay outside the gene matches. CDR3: CASSWELAGVYNEQFF. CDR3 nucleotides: TGTGCCAGCAGCTGGGAGTTAGCGGGAGTGTACAATGAGCAGTTCTTC.

The DNA for the CDR3 is TGCGCCAGCAGCCGAGGGACAGGGACCCAAGAGACCCAGTACTTC. Amino acids: CASSRGTGTQETQYF. V is TRBV5-1 and J is TRBJ2-5; 9 bases fit TRBD1. The CDR3 runs to 15 residues. CDR1 and CDR2 from the germline V gene are SGHRS and YFSETQ. The V segment lost 4 bases and the J segment 1 base; nucleotides outside the gene matches: 5.

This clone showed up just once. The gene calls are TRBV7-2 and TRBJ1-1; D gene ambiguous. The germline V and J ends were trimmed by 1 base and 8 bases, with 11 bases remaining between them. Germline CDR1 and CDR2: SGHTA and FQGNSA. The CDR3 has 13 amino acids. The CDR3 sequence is CASSLDRYREAFF. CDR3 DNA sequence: TGTGCCAGCAGCTTAGACCGTTATCGGGAAGCTTTCTTT.

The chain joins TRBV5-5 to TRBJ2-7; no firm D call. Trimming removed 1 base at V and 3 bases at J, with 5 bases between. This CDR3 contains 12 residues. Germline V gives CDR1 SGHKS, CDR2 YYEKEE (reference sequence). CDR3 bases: TGTGCCAGCAGCTTGTCCGGCTACGAGCAGTACTTC. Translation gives CASSLSGYEQYF.

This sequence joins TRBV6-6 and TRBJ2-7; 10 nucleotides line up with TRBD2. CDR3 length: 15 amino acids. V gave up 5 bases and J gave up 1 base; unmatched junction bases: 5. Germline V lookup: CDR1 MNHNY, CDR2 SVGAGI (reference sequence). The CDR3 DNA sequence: TGTGCCAGCAGTCCCCGGACTAGCGGTTCCTACGAGCAGTACTTC. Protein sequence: CASSPRTSGSYEQYF.

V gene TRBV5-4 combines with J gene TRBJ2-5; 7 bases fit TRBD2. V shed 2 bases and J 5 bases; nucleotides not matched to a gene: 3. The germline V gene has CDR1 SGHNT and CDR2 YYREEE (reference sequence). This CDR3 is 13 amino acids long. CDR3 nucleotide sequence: TGTGCCAGCAGCTTCCGGGGGGACGAGACCCAGTACTTC. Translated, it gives CASSFRGDETQYF.

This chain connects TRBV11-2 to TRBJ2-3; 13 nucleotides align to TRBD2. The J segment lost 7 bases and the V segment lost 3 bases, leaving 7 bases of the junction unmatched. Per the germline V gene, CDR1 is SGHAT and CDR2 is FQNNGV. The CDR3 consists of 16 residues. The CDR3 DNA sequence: TGTGCCAGCAGCTTGGAAACTAGCGGGGGGGTCTATACGCAGTATTTT. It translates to CASSLETSGGVYTQYF.

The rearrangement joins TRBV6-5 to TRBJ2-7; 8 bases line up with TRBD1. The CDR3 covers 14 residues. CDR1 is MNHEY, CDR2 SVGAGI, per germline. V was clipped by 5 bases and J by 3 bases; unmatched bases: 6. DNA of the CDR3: TGTGCCAGCAGTCGAGACAGGGGTGACTACGAGCAGTACTTC. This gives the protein CASSRDRGDYEQYF.